What follows are 23 T cell receptor beta chains derived from one specimen sequenced in a study of blood T cell repertoires in COVID-19. Clones were read by immunoSEQ multiplex PCR, and TCRdb kept only the in-frame ones, dropping some. The sample records some 330,000 clones, 88% being singletons. The material sequenced was peripheral blood. These receptors all come from a woman between 50 and 59 years old with active or convalescent COVID-19.

The V and J genes are TRBV2 and TRBJ1-2; TRBD1 matches 7 bases. This CDR3 has 13 amino acids. V lost 7 bases, J lost 5 bases, and 7 bases stayed unmatched. Germline CDR1 SNHLY, CDR2 FYNNEI. CDR3 in amino acids: CASTPEGAYGYTF. The CDR3 nucleotides read TGTGCCAGCACCCCGGAGGGGGCTTATGGCTACACCTTC.

The chain uses TRBV15 and TRBJ2-4; the match to TRBD1 covers 9 bases. Looked up from germline, CDR1 is LNHNV and CDR2 is YYDKDF (reference sequence). The CDR3 extends over 16 amino acids. V trimming: 2 bases; J trimming: 1 base; junction bases outside the gene matches: 3. CDR3 in amino acids: CATSRSGTGAKNIQYF. CDR3 bases: TGTGCCACCAGCAGATCGGGGACAGGGGCCAAAAACATTCAGTACTTC. Together with reference TRBV15 and TRBJ2-4, the CDR3 gives the full variable domain: DAMVIQNPRYQVTQFGKPVTLSCSQTLNHNVMYWYQQKSSQAPKLLFHYYDKDFNNEADTPDNFQSRRPNTSFCFLDIRSPGLGDTAMYLCATSRSGTGAKNIQYFGAGTRLSVL.

The chain recombines TRBV7-2 with TRBJ2-7; D is perhaps TRBD1 (6 bases). V was pared by 5 bases and J by 7 bases, with 12 bases between. There are 12 residues in the CDR3. Per germline, CDR1 SGHTA and CDR2 FQGNSA. The chain's CDR3 is CASSKRGQEQYF. For the CDR3, the DNA is TGTGCCAGCAGCAAAAGAGGACAGGAGCAGTACTTC.

The CDR3 nucleotides read TGCGCCAGCAGCCTTGACGTGACCGGCGGCTATGGCTACACCTTC. This gives the protein CASSLDVTGGYGYTF. This chain links TRBV4-1 with TRBJ1-2; no clear D. Germline CDR1 reads MGHRA; CDR2 reads YSYEKL. The germline V and J ends were trimmed by 4 bases and 4 bases, with 16 bases remaining between them. The CDR3 is 15 residues long.

This clone appeared once. The chain uses TRBV5-5 and TRBJ2-7; 9 positions agree with TRBD2. Germline V lookup: CDR1 SGHKS, CDR2 YYEKEE (reference sequence). Trimming took 3 bases from V and 4 from J; bases not matched to a gene: 5. The CDR3 has 14 amino acids. CDR3 residues: CASSYERGVYEQYF. The CDR3 DNA is TGTGCCAGCAGCTACGAGCGGGGGGTGTACGAGCAGTACTTC. The entire variable domain, with the rest obtained from reference TRBV5-5 and TRBJ2-7, is as follows: DAGVTQSPTHLIKTRGQQVTLRCSPISGHKSVSWYQQVLGQGPQFIFQYYEKEERGRGNFPDRFSARQFPNYSSELNVNALLLGDSALYLCASSYERGVYEQYFGPGTRLTVT.

This clone appeared a few times. V and J are TRBV10-3 and TRBJ2-7; D perhaps matches TRBD2 (6 bases). Germline CDR1 reads ENHRY; CDR2 reads SYGVKD. The CDR3 loop spans 10 amino acids. With 11 bases removed from V and 13 bases from J, the gap between germline ends came to 18 bases. This CDR3 is CAYPEAGPYF. The CDR3 coding sequence is TGTGCCTACCCCGAGGCGGGACCTTACTTC.

CDR3: CASSLTGSSTEAFF. The CDR3 DNA follows: TGTGCCAGCAGTTTAACAGGGTCAAGCACTGAAGCTTTCTTT. The V and J genes are TRBV27 and TRBJ1-1, with D tentatively TRBD1 (6 bases). Trimming pared 2 bases from V and 4 bases from J, leaving 11 bases between. This CDR3 has 14 amino acids. Germline V gives CDR1 MNHEY, CDR2 SMNVEV (reference sequence).

The gene calls are TRBV7-9 and TRBJ1-2, with a weak D call TRBD1 (5 bases). The CDR3 totals 14 residues. Deletions cut 8 bases from V and 7 bases from J, with 20 bases between. CDR1 and CDR2 (germline): SEHNR, FQNEAQ (reference sequence). CDR3 loop: CASGPARGDFGYTF. The CDR3 DNA is TGTGCCAGCGGACCAGCACGGGGGGACTTTGGCTACACCTTC.

The chain carries TRBV2 and TRBJ2-2, with a weak D call TRBD2 (6 bases). The CDR3 runs 15 residues. Deletions cut 5 bases from V and 4 bases from J, with 14 bases between. CDR1 and CDR2 (germline): SNHLY, FYNNEI. The CDR3: CASSLPGRGTGELFF. DNA of the CDR3: TGTGCCAGCAGTCTCCCAGGGCGGGGCACCGGGGAGCTGTTTTTT.

Only a few counts were recorded for this clone. The chain is built from TRBV10-3 and TRBJ1-3, with 8 bases that match TRBD1. The CDR3 is 13 residues long. The germline gives CDR1 ENHRY, CDR2 SYGVKD. V shed 11 bases, J shed 4 bases, and the junction held 7 bases outside the gene matches. The CDR3: CAADREIGNTIYF. The CDR3 nucleotides read TGTGCCGCGGACAGGGAAATCGGAAACACCATATATTTT.

The rearrangement links TRBV7-2 to TRBJ2-3; TRBD2 matches at 9 bases. Germline CDR1 is SGHTA and CDR2 is FQGNSA. The CDR3 spans 18 residues. Trimming took 3 bases from V and 6 from J; bases not matched to a gene: 16. The CDR3 sequence: CASSFYQVAGVPLDTQYF. CDR3 DNA sequence: TGTGCCAGCAGCTTTTATCAGGTAGCGGGAGTCCCGCTGGATACGCAGTATTTT.

This clone was found once. The chain is built from TRBV11-3 and TRBJ2-1, with a weak D call TRBD2 (5 bases). From germline, CDR1 is SGHNT and CDR2 YENEEA. V lost 4 bases to trimming and J lost 7 bases, with 20 bases between them. CDR3 length: 16 residues. The CDR3 loop reads CASSSVWGGGVNEQFF. CDR3 DNA sequence: TGTGCCAGCAGCTCGGTGTGGGGTGGAGGTGTGAATGAGCAGTTCTTC.

The chain employs TRBV6-2 or TRBV6-3 and TRBJ2-5, with D perhaps matching TRBD1 (6 bases). V gave up 6 bases and J gave up 3 bases, with 14 bases separating them. CDR1 MNHEY and CDR2 SVGEGT come from the germline V gene. The CDR3 covers 14 residues. The CDR3: CASSRSGGEETQYF. CDR3 coding DNA: TGTGCCAGCAGCCGATCTGGGGGCGAAGAGACCCAGTACTTC.

The gene calls are TRBV5-4 and TRBJ1-1; D uncertain. With 1 base removed from V and 1 base from J, the gap between germline ends came to 5 bases. The CDR3 has 13 amino acids. Germline lookup yields CDR1 SGHNT and CDR2 YYREEE (reference sequence). CDR3 nucleotides: TGTGCCAGCAGCTTGACAGAGAACACTGAAGCTTTCTTT. It specifies CASSLTENTEAFF.

The genes are TRBV6-5 and TRBJ2-7; 11 bases are shared with TRBD1. The V gene's germline CDR1 is MNHEY and CDR2 SVGAGI. The V segment lost 7 bases and the J segment 6 bases; nucleotides outside the gene matches: 8. The CDR3 consists of 14 residues. This CDR3 reads CASIKTGTGGEQYF. The CDR3 nucleotides read TGTGCCAGCATTAAAACCGGGACAGGGGGCGAGCAGTACTTC.

V and J are TRBV3-1 (or the pseudogene TRBV3-2) and TRBJ2-1; the D gene is possibly TRBD2 (6 bases). The CDR3 is made up of 14 amino acids. V lost 0 bases to trimming and J lost 11 bases, with 14 bases between them. Looked up from germline, CDR1 is LGHDT and CDR2 is YNNKEL (reference sequence). The CDR3 spells CASSQDWGDPKQFF. The DNA for the CDR3 is TGTGCCAGCAGCCAAGACTGGGGGGATCCTAAGCAGTTCTTC.

V is TRBV6-5 and J is TRBJ2-1, with a weak D call TRBD1 (6 bases). The CDR3 has 14 residues. V lost 5 bases and J 5 bases, leaving 13 bases between the germline ends. The germline V gene encodes CDR1 MNHEY and CDR2 SVGAGI. CDR3 amino acids: CASSPGTPNNEQFF. CDR3 coding DNA: TGTGCCAGCAGTCCCGGGACACCGAACAATGAGCAGTTCTTC.

The V and J genes are TRBV9 and TRBJ2-1; 7 nucleotides match TRBD2. V shed 9 bases, J shed 0 bases, and the junction held 9 bases outside the gene matches. There are 15 residues in the CDR3. CDR1 SGDLS and CDR2 YYNGEE come from the germline V gene. The CDR3 nucleotides are TGTGCCACCTCGAGGCTAGCGGACTCCTACAATGAGCAGTTCTTC. It translates to CATSRLADSYNEQFF. Variable domain in full (rest from reference TRBV9 and TRBJ2-1): DSGVTQTPKHLITATGQRVTLRCSPRSGDLSVYWYQQSLDQGLQFLIQYYNGEERAKGNILERFSAQQFPDLHSELNLSSLELGDSALYFCATSRLADSYNEQFFGPGTRLTVL.

This chain uses TRBV28 with TRBJ1-6; D not certain. The CDR3 loop spans 12 amino acids. The V and J ends lost 6 bases and 5 bases respectively, with 5 bases between them. Germline V gene sequence: CDR1 MDHEN, CDR2 SYDVKM. This CDR3 is CASSPHNSPLHF. CDR3 nucleotide sequence: TGTGCCAGCAGCCCTCATAATTCACCCCTCCACTTT.

This rearrangement joins TRBV18 to TRBJ2-2; 8 bases match TRBD2. Germline lookup yields CDR1 KGHSH and CDR2 LQKENI. The CDR3 has 16 amino acids. J gave up 5 bases and V 0 bases, and 5 bases lay outside the gene matches. CDR3 sequence reads: CASSPPYGRETGELFF. CDR3 bases: TGTGCCAGCTCACCACCATACGGGAGGGAAACCGGGGAGCTGTTTTTT.

Turning to this clone: One end of the junction varies from germline; a read error may be responsible. The J gene is TRBJ1-2, the V gene TRBV28; 9 bases map to TRBD1. The CDR3 spans 11 residues. Germline V gene data show CDR1 as MDHEN and CDR2 as SYDVKM. Here the CDR3 reads CASSYSQGALF. CDR3 coding DNA: TGTGCCAGCAGTTACTCACAGGGGGCTCTTTTC.

In the case of this clone: Different DNA sequences within this sample yield the same CDR3. The chain links TRBV5-1 to TRBJ2-5; 9 positions agree with TRBD1. Germline assignment: CDR1 SGHRS and CDR2 YFSETQ. J gave up 2 bases and V 0 bases, and 2 bases lay outside the gene matches. CDR3 length: 15 amino acids. The CDR3 sequence: CASSLGQGGQETQYF. The CDR3 coding sequence is TGCGCCAGCAGCTTGGGACAGGGGGGGCAAGAGACCCAGTACTTC. Full variable domain (rest looked up from reference TRBV5-1 and TRBJ2-5): KAGVTQTPRYLIKTRGQQVTLSCSPISGHRSVSWYQQTPGQGLQFLFEYFSETQRNKGNFPGRFSGRQFSNSRSEMNVSTLELGDSALYLCASSLGQGGQETQYFGPGTRLLVL.

This clone was seen a single time. The genes are TRBV2 and TRBJ1-2; D is unresolved. The germline V gene has CDR1 SNHLY and CDR2 FYNNEI. V was cut by 6 bases and J by 4 bases, with 15 bases left in between. The CDR3 is made up of 14 amino acids. In DNA form, the CDR3 reads TGTGCCAGCAGGGGCAGAACCCACTCCTATGGCTACACCTTC. Residues: CASRGRTHSYGYTF.